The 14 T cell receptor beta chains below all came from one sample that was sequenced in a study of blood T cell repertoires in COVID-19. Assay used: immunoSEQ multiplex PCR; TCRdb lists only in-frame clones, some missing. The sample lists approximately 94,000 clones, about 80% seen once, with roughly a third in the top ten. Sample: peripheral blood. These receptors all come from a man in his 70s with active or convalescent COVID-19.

CDR3 residues: CASSLWRGGDTQYF. CDR3 nucleotide sequence: TGTGCCAGCAGCTTGTGGAGGGGCGGAGATACGCAGTATTTT. The J gene is TRBJ2-3, the V gene TRBV11-2; D possibly corresponds to TRBD2 (6 bases). The length of the CDR3 is 14 residues. V was clipped by 3 bases and J by 5 bases, with 12 bases between them. Per germline, CDR1 SGHAT and CDR2 FQNNGV.

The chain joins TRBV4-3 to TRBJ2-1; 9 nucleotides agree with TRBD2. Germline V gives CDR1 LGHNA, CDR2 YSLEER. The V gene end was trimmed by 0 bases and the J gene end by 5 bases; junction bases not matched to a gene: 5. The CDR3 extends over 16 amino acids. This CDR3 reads CASSQDSGSWDNEQFF. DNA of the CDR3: TGCGCCAGCAGCCAAGATAGCGGGAGTTGGGACAATGAGCAGTTCTTC.

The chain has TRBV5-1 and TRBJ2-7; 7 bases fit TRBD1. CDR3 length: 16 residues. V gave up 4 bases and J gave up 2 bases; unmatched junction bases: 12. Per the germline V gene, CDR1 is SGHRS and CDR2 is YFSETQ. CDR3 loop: CASSLSWTGTPYEQYF. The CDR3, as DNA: TGCGCCAGCAGCCTATCCTGGACAGGTACACCCTACGAGCAGTACTTC.

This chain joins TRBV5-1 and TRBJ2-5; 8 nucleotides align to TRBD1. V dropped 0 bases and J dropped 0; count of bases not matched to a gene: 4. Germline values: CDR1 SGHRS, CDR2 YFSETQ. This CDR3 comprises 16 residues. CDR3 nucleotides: TGCGCCAGCAGCTTGGCGACAGGGGTCTACCAAGAGACCCAGTACTTC. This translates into CASSLATGVYQETQYF.

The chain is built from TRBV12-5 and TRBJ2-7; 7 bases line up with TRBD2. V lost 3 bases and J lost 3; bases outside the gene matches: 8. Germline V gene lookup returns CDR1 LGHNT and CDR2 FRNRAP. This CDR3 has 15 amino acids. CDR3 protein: CASGLWAGDVYEQYF. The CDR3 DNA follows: TGTGCTAGTGGTTTATGGGCGGGAGATGTCTACGAGCAGTACTTC.

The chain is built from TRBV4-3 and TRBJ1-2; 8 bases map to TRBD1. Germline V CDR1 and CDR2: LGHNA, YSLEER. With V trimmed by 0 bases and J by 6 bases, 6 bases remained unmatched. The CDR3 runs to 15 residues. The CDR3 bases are TGCGCCAGCAGCCAAGACAGGGGGACAGGTGATGGCTACACCTTC. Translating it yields CASSQDRGTGDGYTF.

The CDR3 protein is CASSDTGLINEQFF. The DNA for the CDR3 is TGTGCCAGCAGCGATACAGGGTTGATCAATGAGCAGTTCTTC. V is TRBV7-3 and J is TRBJ2-1; D is possibly TRBD1 (6 bases). Trimming took off 5 bases at V and 6 bases at J, with 14 bases between the two ends. Germline assignment: CDR1 SGHTA and CDR2 FQGTGA. The CDR3 contains 14 residues.

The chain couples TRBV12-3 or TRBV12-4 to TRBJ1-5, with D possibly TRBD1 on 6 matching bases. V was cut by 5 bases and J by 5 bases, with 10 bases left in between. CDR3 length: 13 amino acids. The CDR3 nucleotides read TGTGCCAGCAGTCTAAACAGGGATCAGCCCCAGCATTTT. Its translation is CASSLNRDQPQHF.

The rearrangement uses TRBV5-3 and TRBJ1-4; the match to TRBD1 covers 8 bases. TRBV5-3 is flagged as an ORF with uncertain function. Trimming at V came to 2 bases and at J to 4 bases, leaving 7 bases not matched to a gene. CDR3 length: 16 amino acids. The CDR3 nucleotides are TGTGCCAGAAGCTTCGGGACAGGAGCCTTTAATGAAAAACTGTTTTTT. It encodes CARSFGTGAFNEKLFF.

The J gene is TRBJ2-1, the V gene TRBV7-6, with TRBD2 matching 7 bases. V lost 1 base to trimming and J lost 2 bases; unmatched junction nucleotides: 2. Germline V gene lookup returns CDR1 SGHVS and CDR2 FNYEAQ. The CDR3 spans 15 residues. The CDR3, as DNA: TGTGCCAGCAGCTTAGAAGGACTAGCCTACAATGAGCAGTTCTTC. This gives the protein CASSLEGLAYNEQFF.

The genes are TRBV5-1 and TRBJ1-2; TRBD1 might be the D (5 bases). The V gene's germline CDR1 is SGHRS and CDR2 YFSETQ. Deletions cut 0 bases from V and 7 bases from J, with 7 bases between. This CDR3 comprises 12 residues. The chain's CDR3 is CASSLETVGYTF. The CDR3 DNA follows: TGCGCCAGCAGCTTGGAGACAGTTGGCTACACCTTC. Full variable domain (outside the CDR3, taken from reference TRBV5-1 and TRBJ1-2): KAGVTQTPRYLIKTRGQQVTLSCSPISGHRSVSWYQQTPGQGLQFLFEYFSETQRNKGNFPGRFSGRQFSNSRSEMNVSTLELGDSALYLCASSLETVGYTFGSGTRLTVV.

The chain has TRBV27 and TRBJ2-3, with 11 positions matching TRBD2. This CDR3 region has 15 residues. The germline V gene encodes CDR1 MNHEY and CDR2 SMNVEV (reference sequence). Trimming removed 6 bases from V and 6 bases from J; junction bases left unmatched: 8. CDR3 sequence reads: CASRLAGAGEDTQYF. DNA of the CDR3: TGTGCCAGCAGACTAGCGGGGGCCGGGGAGGATACGCAGTATTTT.

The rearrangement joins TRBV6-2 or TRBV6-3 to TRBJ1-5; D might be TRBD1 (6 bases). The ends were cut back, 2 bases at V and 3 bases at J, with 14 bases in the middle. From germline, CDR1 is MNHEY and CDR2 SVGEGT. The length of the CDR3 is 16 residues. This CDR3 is CASSYRGGQLNQPQHF. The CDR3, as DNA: TGTGCCAGCAGTTACAGGGGCGGACAGCTCAATCAGCCCCAGCATTTT.

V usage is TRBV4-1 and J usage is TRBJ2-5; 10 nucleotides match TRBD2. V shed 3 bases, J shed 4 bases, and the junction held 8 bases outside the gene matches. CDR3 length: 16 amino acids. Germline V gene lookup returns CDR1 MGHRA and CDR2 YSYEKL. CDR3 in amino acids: CASSHKLAGIGETQYF. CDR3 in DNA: TGCGCCAGCAGCCACAAACTAGCGGGGATAGGAGAGACCCAGTACTTC.